This note documents a single TCR beta chain sequence. This sample is part of a study of blood T cells in healthy people across ages. CDR1 and CDR2 from the germline V gene are SGHTA and FQGNSA. The CDR3 is made up of 16 amino acids. V shed 1 base and J shed 2 bases, with 14 bases lying between them. Then a second PCR, running about 7 to 11 cycles, was carried out with a sample-barcoded 5' primer and a J-beta primer mix. TCRdb re-called the 5' RACE reads through MiXCR, storing one row per CDR3 protein. The sample yields hundreds of thousands of distinct CDR3 sequences, 52% seen once. Sequenced sample: blood. This TCR was sampled from a woman of 80 years or more in good health. The chain joins TRBV7-2 to TRBJ1-2; D not certain. The CDR3 sequence: CASSLGPLPKNYGYTF. CDR3 DNA sequence: TGTGCCAGCAGCTTAGGACCCCTCCCAAAAAACTATGGCTACACCTTC.